These 17 T cell receptor beta chains share one sample of origin, sequenced in a study of blood T cell repertoires in COVID-19 (dated by TCRdb to 2020 to 2022). Receptors were amplified or captured by the immunoSEQ multiplex PCR assay. In TCRdb, the immuneACCESS table is reduced to in-frame sequences with V and J assigned. These tables do not hold every clone; where another copy was compared, an unresolved V gene accounts for under half, and the others remain unexplained. Here the sample has under 150,000 clones; less than 80% occur a single time. The ten largest account for 3.5% to 4.5% of the sample. Sequenced input: peripheral blood. These TCRs come from a man between 60 and 75 years old with acute or convalescent COVID-19.

V is TRBV5-4 and J is TRBJ2-5, with a possible D match to TRBD1 (6 bases). Germline V lookup: CDR1 SGHNT, CDR2 YYREEE (reference sequence). The CDR3 length is 12 residues. With 4 bases removed from V and 2 bases from J, the gap between germline ends came to 6 bases. This CDR3 reads CASSTGQETQYF. CDR3 coding DNA: TGTGCCAGCAGCACAGGGCAAGAGACCCAGTACTTC.

The rearrangement links TRBV6-5 to TRBJ1-5; D is uncertain. This CDR3 has 14 residues. Trimming shortened V by 0 bases and J by 7 bases, and 10 bases separated the two germline ends. Germline lookup yields CDR1 MNHEY and CDR2 SVGAGI. CDR3 bases: TGTGCCAGCAGTTACTCGCGGGCAGGCCAGCCCCAGCATTTT. It is translated as CASSYSRAGQPQHF.

CDR3 loop: CASSPGRDSYGYTF. The CDR3 coding sequence is TGTGCCAGCAGCCCGGGTCGGGACAGCTATGGCTACACCTTC. The J gene is TRBJ1-2, the V gene TRBV7-2; 7 bases match TRBD1. Germline V gene sequence: CDR1 SGHTA, CDR2 FQGNSA. The CDR3 consists of 14 residues. With V trimmed by 5 bases and J by 4 bases, 7 bases remained unmatched. Full variable domain (rest looked up from reference TRBV7-2 and TRBJ1-2): GAGVSQSPSNKVTEKGKDVELRCDPISGHTALYWYRQSLGQGLEFLIYFQGNSAPDKSGLPSDRFSAERTGGSVSTLTIQRTQQEDSAVYLCASSPGRDSYGYTFGSGTRLTVV.

This clone showed up just once. The rearrangement links TRBV11-3 to TRBJ2-1, with 13 bases matching TRBD2. CDR1 and CDR2 from the germline V gene are SGHNT and YENEEA. Trimming at V came to 5 bases and at J to 4 bases, leaving 2 bases not matched to a gene. The CDR3 runs to 15 residues. The CDR3 spells CASSRTSGRYNEQFF. The CDR3 nucleotides are TGTGCCAGCAGCCGGACTAGCGGGAGATACAATGAGCAGTTCTTC. The full variable domain, rest sourced from reference TRBV11-3 and TRBJ2-1, is EAGVVQSPRYKIIEKKQPVAFWCNPISGHNTLYWYLQNLGQGPELLIRYENEEAVDDSQLPKDRFSAERLKGVDSTLKIQPAELGDSAVYLCASSRTSGRYNEQFFGPGTRLTVL.

The J gene is TRBJ2-7, the V gene TRBV30; 8 positions agree with TRBD1. The V and J ends lost 2 bases and 2 bases, in that order; junction bases with no gene match: 8. The CDR3 extends over 15 amino acids. Germline V CDR1 and CDR2: GTSNPN, SVGIG (reference sequence). The CDR3 loop is CAWSLGTGGTYEQYF. DNA of the CDR3: TGTGCCTGGAGTCTTGGAACAGGGGGGACCTACGAGCAGTACTTC. Supplemented by reference TRBV30 and TRBJ2-7, the full variable domain reads SQTIHQWPATLVQPVGSPLSLECTVEGTSNPNLYWYRQAAGRGLQLLFYSVGIGQISSEVPQNLSASRPQDRQFILSSKKLLLSDSGFYLCAWSLGTGGTYEQYFGPGTRLTVT.

DNA for the CDR3: TGTGCCAGCACCTTCGGGGGTGGAGAGACCCAGTACTTC. It encodes CASTFGGGETQYF. The J gene is TRBJ2-5, the V gene TRBV28, with a weak D call TRBD2 (6 bases). CDR1 and CDR2 (germline): MDHEN, SYDVKM. This CDR3 has 13 amino acids. V dropped 7 bases and J dropped 4 bases, with 13 bases sitting between them. The full variable domain, completed using reference TRBV28 and TRBJ2-5, is DVKVTQSSRYLVKRTGEKVFLECVQDMDHENMFWYRQDPGLGLRLIYFSYDVKMKEKGDIPEGYSVSREKKERFSLILESASTNQTSMYLCASTFGGGETQYFGPGTRLLVL.

The genes are TRBV29-1 and TRBJ2-1, with 15 bases lining up with TRBD2. Germline trimming cut 7 bases from V and 7 bases from J; bases unmatched to any gene: 5. The CDR3 is 14 residues long. Per the germline V gene, CDR1 is SQVTM and CDR2 is ANQGSEA. In DNA form, the CDR3 reads TGCAGCGCCGGACTAGCGGGAGGGCCAAATGAGCAGTTCTTC. It is translated as CSAGLAGGPNEQFF.

The chain uses TRBV7-3 and TRBJ1-1; D is uncertain. This CDR3 has 15 amino acids. Deletions cut 5 bases from V and 4 bases from J, with 17 bases between. Germline lookup yields CDR1 SGHTA and CDR2 FQGTGA. The CDR3 is CASSLQGGLSTEAFF. CDR3 DNA: TGTGCCAGCAGCCTCCAAGGAGGCTTATCCACTGAAGCTTTCTTT.

The chain uses TRBV28 and TRBJ1-6; possibly TRBD1 for D (6 bases). With 5 bases removed from V and 2 bases from J, the gap between germline ends came to 10 bases. CDR3 length: 15 residues. Germline V gene lookup returns CDR1 MDHEN and CDR2 SYDVKM. The CDR3 nucleotides are TGTGCCAGCAGTATCGGACAGACCTATAATTCACCCCTCCACTTT. This translates into CASSIGQTYNSPLHF.

This chain links TRBV28 with TRBJ1-4, with 9 bases identical to TRBD1. Germline CDR1 and CDR2: MDHEN and SYDVKM. CDR3 length: 13 amino acids. In DNA form, the CDR3 reads TGTGCGGTCCCCGGGACAGGGTCTGGGGAACTGTTTTTT. This encodes CAVPGTGSGELFF.

The chain carries TRBV6-2 or TRBV6-3 and TRBJ2-7; D perhaps matches TRBD1 (5 bases). The CDR3 totals 13 residues. Germline values: CDR1 MNHEY, CDR2 SVGEGT. With 3 bases removed from V and 3 bases from J, the gap between germline ends came to 9 bases. CDR3 bases: TGTGCCAGCAGTTATGACAGAGGCTACGAGCAGTACTTC. Amino acid sequence: CASSYDRGYEQYF.

Only one count was recorded for this clone. The rearrangement joins TRBV3-1 (or the pseudogene TRBV3-2) to TRBJ1-3; D unclear. This CDR3 is 14 amino acids long. Germline V lookup: CDR1 LGHDT, CDR2 YNNKEL (reference sequence). Trimming removed 4 bases at V and 1 base at J, with 8 bases between. The CDR3 reads CASSPRGSGNTIYF. Written as DNA, the CDR3 is TGTGCCAGCAGCCCTCGGGGATCTGGAAACACCATATATTTT.

This rearrangement joins TRBV9 to TRBJ2-1; TRBD2 matches 7 bases. The CDR3 loop spans 15 amino acids. Unmatched junction bases numbered 7, after V lost 0 bases and J lost 7 bases. Germline CDR1 is SGDLS and CDR2 is YYNGEE. CDR3 sequence (DNA): TGTGCCAGCAGCGTAGTTTCTAGCGGATGGAATGAGCAGTTCTTC. It codes for CASSVVSSGWNEQFF.

A few counts support this clone. The genes are TRBV28 and TRBJ1-2; 10 bases are a match to TRBD1. Trimming cost V 8 bases and J 4 bases; bases outside gene matches: 10. Germline values: CDR1 MDHEN, CDR2 SYDVKM. The CDR3 spans 15 residues. The CDR3 protein is CASLDRGQGSYGYTF. The CDR3 nucleotides are TGTGCCAGCCTTGACCGGGGACAGGGGTCCTATGGCTACACCTTC.

This clone came up a few times. This sequence joins TRBV5-5 and TRBJ2-2, with a possible D match to TRBD1 (5 bases). CDR3 length: 15 residues. CDR1 is SGHKS and CDR2 is YYEKEE in the germline V gene (reference sequence). V lost 1 base, J lost 0 bases, and 7 bases lay in between. The CDR3 DNA reads as TGTGCCAGCAGCTTGTTGACAGCGAACACCGGGGAGCTGTTTTTT. Its protein product is CASSLLTANTGELFF.

This clone showed up just once. The gene calls are TRBV7-2 and TRBJ2-7; TRBD1 agrees at 12 bases. The CDR3 totals 17 residues. Germline CDR1 SGHTA, CDR2 FQGNSA. The V and J ends lost 1 base and 4 bases, in that order; junction bases with no gene match: 8. The CDR3: CASSLVSPGQGAYEQYF. As DNA, the CDR3 is TGTGCCAGCAGCTTAGTGAGTCCGGGACAGGGGGCATACGAGCAGTACTTC.

Regarding this clone: The DNA is left out, because the CDR3 cannot be placed on it with certainty; the CDR3 is given as TCRdb lists it. The chain links TRBV19 to TRBJ1-1; the table's TRBD1 call for D was not verified on the DNA. The CDR3 length is 14 residues, termini included. Looked up from germline, CDR1 is LNHDA and CDR2 is SQIVND (reference sequence). The CDR3 here is CASSGQGKNTEAFF.